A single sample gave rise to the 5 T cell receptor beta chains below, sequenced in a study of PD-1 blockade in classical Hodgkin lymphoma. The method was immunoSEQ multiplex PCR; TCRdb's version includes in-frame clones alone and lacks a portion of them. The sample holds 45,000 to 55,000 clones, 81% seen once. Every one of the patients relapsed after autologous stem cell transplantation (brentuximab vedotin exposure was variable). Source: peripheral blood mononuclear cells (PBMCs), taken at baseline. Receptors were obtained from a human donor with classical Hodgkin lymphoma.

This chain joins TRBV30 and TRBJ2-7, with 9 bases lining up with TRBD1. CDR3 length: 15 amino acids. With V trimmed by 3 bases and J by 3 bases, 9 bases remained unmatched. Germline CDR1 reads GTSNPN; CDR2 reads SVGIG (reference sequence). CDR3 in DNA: TGTGCCTGGAGGGCTATCGGGACAGGGAACTACGAGCAGTACGTC. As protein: CAWRAIGTGNYEQYV.

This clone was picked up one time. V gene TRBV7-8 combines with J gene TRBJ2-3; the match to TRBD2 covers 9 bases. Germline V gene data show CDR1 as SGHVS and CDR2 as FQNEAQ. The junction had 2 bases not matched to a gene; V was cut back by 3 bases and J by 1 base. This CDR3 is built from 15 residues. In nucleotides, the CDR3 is TGTGCCAGCAGCTTGGGACTAGCAGGCACAGATACGCAGTATTTT. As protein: CASSLGLAGTDTQYF.

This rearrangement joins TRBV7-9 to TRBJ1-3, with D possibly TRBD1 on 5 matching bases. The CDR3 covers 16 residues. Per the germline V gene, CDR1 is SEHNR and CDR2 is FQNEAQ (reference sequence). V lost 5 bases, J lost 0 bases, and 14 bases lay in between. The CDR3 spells CASSPGTVSSGNTIYF. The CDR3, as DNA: TGTGCCAGCAGCCCCGGGACGGTGAGCTCTGGAAACACCATATATTTT.

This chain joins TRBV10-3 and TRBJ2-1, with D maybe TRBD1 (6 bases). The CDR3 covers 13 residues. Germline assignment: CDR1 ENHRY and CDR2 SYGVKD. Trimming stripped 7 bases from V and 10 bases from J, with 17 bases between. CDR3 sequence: CAIISGAQGEQFF. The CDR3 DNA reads TGTGCCATCATCTCCGGGGCCCAGGGGGAGCAGTTCTTC.

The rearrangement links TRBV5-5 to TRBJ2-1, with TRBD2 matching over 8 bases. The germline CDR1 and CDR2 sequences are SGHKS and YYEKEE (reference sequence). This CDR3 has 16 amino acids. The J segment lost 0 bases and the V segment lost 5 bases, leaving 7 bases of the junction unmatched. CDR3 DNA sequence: TGTGCCAGCAGAACCACTAGCGGTAGCTCCTACAATGAGCAGTTCTTC. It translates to CASRTTSGSSYNEQFF.